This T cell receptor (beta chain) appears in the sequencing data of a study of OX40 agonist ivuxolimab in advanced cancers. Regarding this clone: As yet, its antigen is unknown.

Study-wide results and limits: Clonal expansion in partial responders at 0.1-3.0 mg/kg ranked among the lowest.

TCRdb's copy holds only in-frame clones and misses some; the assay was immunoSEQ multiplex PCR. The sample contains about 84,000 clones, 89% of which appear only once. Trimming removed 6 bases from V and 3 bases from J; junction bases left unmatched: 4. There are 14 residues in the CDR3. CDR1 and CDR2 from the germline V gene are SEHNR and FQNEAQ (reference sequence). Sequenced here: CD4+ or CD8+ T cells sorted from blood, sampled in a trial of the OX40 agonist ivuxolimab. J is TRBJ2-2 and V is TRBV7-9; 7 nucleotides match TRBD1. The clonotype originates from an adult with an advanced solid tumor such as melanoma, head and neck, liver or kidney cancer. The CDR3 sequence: CASRKQGHTGELFF. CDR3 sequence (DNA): TGTGCCAGCAGGAAACAGGGGCACACCGGGGAGCTGTTTTTT.